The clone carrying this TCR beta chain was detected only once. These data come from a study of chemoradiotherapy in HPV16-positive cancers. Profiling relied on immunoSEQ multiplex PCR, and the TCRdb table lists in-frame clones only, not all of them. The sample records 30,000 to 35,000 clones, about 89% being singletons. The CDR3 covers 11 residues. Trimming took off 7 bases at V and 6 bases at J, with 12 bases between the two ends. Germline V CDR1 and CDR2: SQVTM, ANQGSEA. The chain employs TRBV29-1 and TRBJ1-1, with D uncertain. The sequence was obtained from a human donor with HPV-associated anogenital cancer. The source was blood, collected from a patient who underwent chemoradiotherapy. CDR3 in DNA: TGCAGCGCCGGAAGAGCCCCTGAAGCTTTCTTT. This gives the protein CSAGRAPEAFF.